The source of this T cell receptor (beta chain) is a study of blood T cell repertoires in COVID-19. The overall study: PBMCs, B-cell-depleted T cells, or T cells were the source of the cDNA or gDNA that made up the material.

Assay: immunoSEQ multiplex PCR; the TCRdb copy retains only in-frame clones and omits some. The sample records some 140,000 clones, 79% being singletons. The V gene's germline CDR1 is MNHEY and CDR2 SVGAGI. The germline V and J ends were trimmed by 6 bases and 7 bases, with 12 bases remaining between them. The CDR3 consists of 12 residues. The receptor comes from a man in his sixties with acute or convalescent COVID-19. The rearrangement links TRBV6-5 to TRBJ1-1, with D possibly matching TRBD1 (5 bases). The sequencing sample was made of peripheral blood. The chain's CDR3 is CASSLSGNEAFF. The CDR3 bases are TGTGCCAGCAGCTTGTCAGGGAATGAAGCTTTCTTT.